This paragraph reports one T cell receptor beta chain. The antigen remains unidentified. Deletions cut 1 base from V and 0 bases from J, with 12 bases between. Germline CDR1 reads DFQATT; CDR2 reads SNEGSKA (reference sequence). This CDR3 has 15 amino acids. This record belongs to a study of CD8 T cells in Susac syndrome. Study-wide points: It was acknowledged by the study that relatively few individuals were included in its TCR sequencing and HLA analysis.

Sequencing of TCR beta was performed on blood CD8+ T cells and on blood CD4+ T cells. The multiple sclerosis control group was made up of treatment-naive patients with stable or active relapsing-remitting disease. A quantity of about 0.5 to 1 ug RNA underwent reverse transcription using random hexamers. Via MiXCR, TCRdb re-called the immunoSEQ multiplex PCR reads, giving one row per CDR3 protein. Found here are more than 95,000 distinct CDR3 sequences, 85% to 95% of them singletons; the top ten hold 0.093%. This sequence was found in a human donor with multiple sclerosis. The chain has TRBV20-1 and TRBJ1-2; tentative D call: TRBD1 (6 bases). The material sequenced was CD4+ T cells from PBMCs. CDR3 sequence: CSARVRTDSNYGYTF. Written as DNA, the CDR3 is TGCAGTGCTAGAGTCAGGACAGACTCTAACTATGGCTACACCTTC.